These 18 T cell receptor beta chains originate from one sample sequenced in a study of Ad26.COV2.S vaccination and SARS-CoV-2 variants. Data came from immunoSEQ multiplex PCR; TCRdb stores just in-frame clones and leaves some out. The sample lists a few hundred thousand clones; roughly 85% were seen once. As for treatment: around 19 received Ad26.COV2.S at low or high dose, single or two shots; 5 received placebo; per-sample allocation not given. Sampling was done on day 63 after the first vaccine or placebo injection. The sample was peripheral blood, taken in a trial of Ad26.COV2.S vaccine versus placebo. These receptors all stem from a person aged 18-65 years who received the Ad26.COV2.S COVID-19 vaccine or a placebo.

For the CDR3, the DNA is TGTGCCAGCAGAAGGAGACAGGTTAACATTCAGTACTTC. Encoded protein: CASRRRQVNIQYF. The chain recombines TRBV21-1 with TRBJ2-4; TRBD1, the D gene given by the table, was not confirmed from the DNA. TRBV21-1 is a recognized pseudogene. This CDR3 region has 13 residues.

This CDR3 is CASTPGLADSYEQYF. DNA for the CDR3: TGTGCCAGCACCCCCGGACTAGCGGACTCCTACGAGCAGTACTTC. The J gene is TRBJ2-7, the V gene TRBV5-4, with 10 bases that match TRBD2. Germline V gene sequence: CDR1 SGHNT, CDR2 YYREEE (reference sequence). The CDR3 loop spans 15 amino acids. V lost 6 bases, J lost 0 bases, and 6 bases stayed unmatched.

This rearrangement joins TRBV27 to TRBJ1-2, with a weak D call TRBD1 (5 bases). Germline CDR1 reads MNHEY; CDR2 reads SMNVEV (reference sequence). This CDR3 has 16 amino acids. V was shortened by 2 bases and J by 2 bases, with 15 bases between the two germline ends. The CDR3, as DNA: TGTGCCAGCAGTTTAAGAGGCGGGGCAAGGAACTATGGCTACACCTTC. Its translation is CASSLRGGARNYGYTF.

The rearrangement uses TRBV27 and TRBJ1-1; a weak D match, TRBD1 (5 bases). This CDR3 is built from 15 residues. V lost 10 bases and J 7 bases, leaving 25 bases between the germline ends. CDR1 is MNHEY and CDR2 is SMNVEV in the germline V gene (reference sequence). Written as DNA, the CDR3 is TGTGCCACCCGACGTTGGGGGACGGCGCAGGGTGAAGCTTTCTTT. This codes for CATRRWGTAQGEAFF.

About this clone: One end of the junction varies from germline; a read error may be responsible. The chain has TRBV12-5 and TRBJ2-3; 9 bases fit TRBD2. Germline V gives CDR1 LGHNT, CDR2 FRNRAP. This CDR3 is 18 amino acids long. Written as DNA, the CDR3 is TGTGCTTGTGGTTTGGGCTTGGGGGCGGGAGGGGAGACAGATACGCAGTATTTT. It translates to CACGLGLGAGGETDTQYF.

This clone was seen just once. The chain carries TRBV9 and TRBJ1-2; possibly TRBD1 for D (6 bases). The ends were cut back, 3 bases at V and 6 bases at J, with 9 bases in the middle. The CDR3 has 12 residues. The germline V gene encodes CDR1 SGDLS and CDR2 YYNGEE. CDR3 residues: CASSAGADGYTF. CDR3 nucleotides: TGTGCCAGCAGCGCGGGGGCCGATGGCTACACCTTC.

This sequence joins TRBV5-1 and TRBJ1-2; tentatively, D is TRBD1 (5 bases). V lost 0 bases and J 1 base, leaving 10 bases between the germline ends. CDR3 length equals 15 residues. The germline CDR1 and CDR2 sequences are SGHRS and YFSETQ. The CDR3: CASSLEQADNYGYTF. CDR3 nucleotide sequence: TGCGCCAGCAGCTTGGAACAGGCCGATAACTATGGCTACACCTTC.

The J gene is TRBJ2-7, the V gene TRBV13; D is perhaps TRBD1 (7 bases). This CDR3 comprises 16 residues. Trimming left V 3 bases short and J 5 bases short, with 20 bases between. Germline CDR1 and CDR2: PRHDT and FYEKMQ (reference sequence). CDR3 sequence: CASSFVGGGGSDEQYF. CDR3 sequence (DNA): TGTGCCAGCAGCTTCGTCGGAGGAGGGGGCTCAGACGAGCAGTACTTC.

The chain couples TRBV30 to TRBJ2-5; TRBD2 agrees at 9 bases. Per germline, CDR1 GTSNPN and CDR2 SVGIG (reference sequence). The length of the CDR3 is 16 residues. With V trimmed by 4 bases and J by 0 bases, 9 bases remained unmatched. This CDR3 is CAWNRASGGYQETQYF. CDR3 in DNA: TGTGCCTGGAATCGGGCGAGCGGGGGGTACCAAGAGACCCAGTACTTC.

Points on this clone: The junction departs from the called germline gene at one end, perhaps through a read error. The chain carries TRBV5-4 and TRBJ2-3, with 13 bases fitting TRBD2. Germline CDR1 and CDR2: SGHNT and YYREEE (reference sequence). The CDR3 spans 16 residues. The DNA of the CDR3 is TGTGCCAGCAGCCGGACTAGCGGGGGACGCACGGATACGCAGTATTTT. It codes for CASSRTSGGRTDTQYF.

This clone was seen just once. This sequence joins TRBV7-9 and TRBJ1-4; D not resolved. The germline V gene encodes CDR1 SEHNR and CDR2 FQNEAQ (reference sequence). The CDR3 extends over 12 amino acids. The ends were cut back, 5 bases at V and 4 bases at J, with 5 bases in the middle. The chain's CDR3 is CASSVDNEKLFF. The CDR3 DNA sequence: TGTGCCAGCAGCGTCGATAATGAAAAACTGTTTTTT.

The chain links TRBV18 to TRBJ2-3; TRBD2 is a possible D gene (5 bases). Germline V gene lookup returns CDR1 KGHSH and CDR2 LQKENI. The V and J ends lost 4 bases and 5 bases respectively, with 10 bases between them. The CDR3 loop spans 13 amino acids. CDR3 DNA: TGTGCCAGCTCACTGGCCGGGGAAGATACGCAGTATTTT. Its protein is CASSLAGEDTQYF.

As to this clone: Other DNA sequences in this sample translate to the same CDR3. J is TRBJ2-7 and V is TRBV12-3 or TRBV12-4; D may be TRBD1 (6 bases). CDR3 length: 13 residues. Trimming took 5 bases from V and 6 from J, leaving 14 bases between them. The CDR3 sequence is CASSEQGRGEQYF. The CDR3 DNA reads TGTGCCAGCAGTGAACAGGGAAGAGGCGAGCAGTACTTC.

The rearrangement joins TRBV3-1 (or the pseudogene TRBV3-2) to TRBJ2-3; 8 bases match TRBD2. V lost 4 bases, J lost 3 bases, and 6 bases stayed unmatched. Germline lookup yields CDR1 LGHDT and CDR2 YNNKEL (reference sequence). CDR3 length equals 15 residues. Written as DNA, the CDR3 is TGTGCCAGCAGCCTGAGCGGGGGATGGACAGATACGCAGTATTTT. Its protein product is CASSLSGGWTDTQYF.

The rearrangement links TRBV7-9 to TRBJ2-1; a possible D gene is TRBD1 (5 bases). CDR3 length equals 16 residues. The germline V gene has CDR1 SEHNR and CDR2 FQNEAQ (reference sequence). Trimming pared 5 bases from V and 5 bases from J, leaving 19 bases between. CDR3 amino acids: CASSLSPAGIHNEQFF. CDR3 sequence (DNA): TGTGCCAGCAGCCTATCCCCGGCAGGGATCCACAATGAGCAGTTCTTC. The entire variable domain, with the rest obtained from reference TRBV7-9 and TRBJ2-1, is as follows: DTGVSQNPRHKITKRGQNVTFRCDPISEHNRLYWYRQTLGQGPEFLTYFQNEAQLEKSRLLSDRFSAERPKGSFSTLEIQRTEQGDSAMYLCASSLSPAGIHNEQFFGPGTRLTVL.

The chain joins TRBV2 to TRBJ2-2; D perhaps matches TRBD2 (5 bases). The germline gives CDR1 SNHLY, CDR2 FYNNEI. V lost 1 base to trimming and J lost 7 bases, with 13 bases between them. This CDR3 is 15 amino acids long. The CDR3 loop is CASSEVGVRGGELFF. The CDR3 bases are TGTGCCAGCAGTGAAGTGGGAGTCCGAGGCGGGGAGCTGTTTTTT.

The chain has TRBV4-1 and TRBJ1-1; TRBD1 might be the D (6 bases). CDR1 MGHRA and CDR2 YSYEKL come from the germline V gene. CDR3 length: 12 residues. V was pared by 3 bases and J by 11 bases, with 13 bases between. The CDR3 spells CASSHPGGGAFF. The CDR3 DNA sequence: TGCGCCAGCAGCCACCCTGGAGGGGGGGCTTTCTTT.

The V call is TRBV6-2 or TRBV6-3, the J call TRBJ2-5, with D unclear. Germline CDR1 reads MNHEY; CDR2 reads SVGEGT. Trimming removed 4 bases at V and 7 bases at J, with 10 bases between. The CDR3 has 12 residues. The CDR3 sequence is CASSFSKGTQYF. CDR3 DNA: TGTGCCAGCAGTTTTTCCAAGGGGACCCAGTACTTC.